This entry lists 21 T cell receptor beta chains sequenced from one sample in a study of blood T cell repertoires in COVID-19. Assay: immunoSEQ multiplex PCR; the TCRdb copy retains only in-frame clones and omits some. The table shows around 30,000 clones, with about 88% occurring only once. Sequencing input: peripheral blood. The receptor source for this set is a human donor in a cohort sampled during active COVID-19. The donor label of this sample is uncertain.

V is TRBV7-8 and J is TRBJ2-7; 12 bases align to TRBD2. The germline gives CDR1 SGHVS, CDR2 FQNEAQ. The ends lost 5 bases at V and 3 bases at J; junction bases unmatched: 2. The CDR3 extends over 14 amino acids. CDR3 DNA: TGTGCCAGCAGCCGGACTAGCGGGAACTACGAGCAGTACTTC. Protein sequence: CASSRTSGNYEQYF.

The chain links TRBV11-3 to TRBJ2-1; the match to TRBD2 covers 10 bases. V lost 6 bases to trimming and J lost 0 bases; unmatched junction nucleotides: 5. Looked up from germline, CDR1 is SGHNT and CDR2 is YENEEA. This CDR3 is built from 16 residues. For the CDR3, the DNA is TGTGCCAGCAGGATAGCGGGAGGCAACTCCTACAATGAGCAGTTCTTC. Amino acids: CASRIAGGNSYNEQFF.

The J gene is TRBJ1-4, the V gene TRBV19; maybe TRBD1 (5 bases). The CDR3 sequence is 14 residues long. Germline V gene data show CDR1 as LNHDA and CDR2 as SQIVND (reference sequence). V was trimmed by 5 bases and J by 8 bases, leaving 15 bases between them. CDR3: CASSYGGEGEKLFF. CDR3 coding DNA: TGTGCCAGTAGTTATGGGGGGGAAGGAGAAAAACTGTTTTTT. Filled out from reference TRBV19 and TRBJ1-4, the complete variable domain reads DGGITQSPKYLFRKEGQNVTLSCEQNLNHDAMYWYRQDPGQGLRLIYYSQIVNDFQKGDIAEGYSVSREKKESFPLTVTSAQKNPTAFYLCASSYGGEGEKLFFGSGTQLSVL.

Here the CDR3 reads CASSHTSLATGELFF. The CDR3 nucleotides are TGTGCCAGCAGTCATACTAGCTTAGCTACCGGGGAGCTGTTTTTT. This chain uses TRBV6-5 with TRBJ2-2, with D possibly TRBD2 on 6 matching bases. Germline V gene lookup returns CDR1 MNHEY and CDR2 SVGAGI. The ends were cut back, 5 bases at V and 5 bases at J, with 15 bases in the middle. The CDR3 covers 15 residues.

The J gene is TRBJ2-7, the V gene TRBV10-1, with 9 bases that match TRBD2. Per the germline V gene, CDR1 is WNHNN and CDR2 is SYGVQD (reference sequence). This CDR3 comprises 16 residues. The V gene end was trimmed by 3 bases and the J gene end by 5 bases; junction bases not matched to a gene: 11. This CDR3 reads CASSDEALAGHNEQYF. CDR3 nucleotide sequence: TGCGCCAGCAGTGATGAGGCGCTAGCGGGACACAACGAGCAGTACTTC.

V and J are TRBV3-1 (or the pseudogene TRBV3-2) and TRBJ2-1, with D possibly being TRBD2 (6 bases). CDR1 LGHDT and CDR2 YNNKEL come from the germline V gene (reference sequence). With 4 bases removed from V and 7 bases from J, the gap between germline ends came to 8 bases. This CDR3 is built from 12 residues. The CDR3 here is CASSLGRNEQFF. DNA of the CDR3: TGTGCCAGCAGCCTTGGGAGGAATGAGCAGTTCTTC.

This clone was observed a few times. The rearrangement links TRBV19 to TRBJ2-7; 10 bases map to TRBD1. Germline CDR1 LNHDA, CDR2 SQIVND (reference sequence). Germline trimming cut 7 bases from V and 5 bases from J; bases unmatched to any gene: 14. CDR3 size: 16 residues. The CDR3 sequence: CASKKSRTGGLNEQYF. DNA for the CDR3: TGTGCCAGTAAAAAGTCAAGGACAGGGGGATTGAACGAGCAGTACTTC.

The chain recombines TRBV5-4 with TRBJ2-1, with TRBD2 identical over 9 bases. The CDR3 extends over 14 amino acids. The V segment lost 4 bases and the J segment 5 bases; nucleotides outside the gene matches: 4. Per the germline V gene, CDR1 is SGHNT and CDR2 is YYREEE (reference sequence). The chain's CDR3 is CASSEASGDNEQFF. CDR3 nucleotides: TGTGCCAGCAGCGAGGCTAGCGGGGACAATGAGCAGTTCTTC.

The chain combines TRBV11-2 with TRBJ2-1; TRBD2 might be the D (5 bases). Germline CDR1 SGHAT, CDR2 FQNNGV. V shed 5 bases and J shed 8 bases, with 13 bases lying between them. The CDR3 is 13 amino acids. The CDR3 here is CASSDGNLDEQFF. For the CDR3, the DNA is TGTGCCAGCAGCGACGGGAATCTAGATGAGCAGTTCTTC. Based on the CDR3 plus reference TRBV11-2 and TRBJ2-1, the full variable domain is EAGVAQSPRYKIIEKRQSVAFWCNPISGHATLYWYQQILGQGPKLLIQFQNNGVVDDSQLPKDRFSAERLKGVDSTLKIQPAKLEDSAVYLCASSDGNLDEQFFGPGTRLTVL.

This chain links TRBV6-5 with TRBJ1-1; possibly TRBD1 for D (5 bases). The CDR3 has 14 amino acids. Germline V gives CDR1 MNHEY, CDR2 SVGAGI. V shed 4 bases and J shed 0 bases, with 9 bases lying between them. The CDR3 DNA reads as TGTGCCAGCAGTTTAGACAGAGTGAACACTGAAGCTTTCTTT. It is translated as CASSLDRVNTEAFF.

DNA of the CDR3: TGTGCCAGCAGCTTAGGCGGGACTAGCGGGACAGATACGCAGTATTTT. It yields the protein CASSLGGTSGTDTQYF. The V and J genes are TRBV7-9 and TRBJ2-3; TRBD2 matches at 12 bases. In germline, CDR1 is SEHNR, CDR2 FQNEAQ (reference sequence). Trimming took 1 base from V and 3 from J; bases not matched to a gene: 2. The CDR3 is made up of 16 amino acids. Combining the CDR3 with reference TRBV7-9 and TRBJ2-3 gives the whole variable domain DTGVSQNPRHKITKRGQNVTFRCDPISEHNRLYWYRQTLGQGPEFLTYFQNEAQLEKSRLLSDRFSAERPKGSFSTLEIQRTEQGDSAMYLCASSLGGTSGTDTQYFGPGTRLTVL.

The chain joins TRBV10-3 to TRBJ2-3; TRBD2 matches at 9 bases. This CDR3 is 15 amino acids long. CDR1 and CDR2 from the germline V gene are ENHRY and SYGVKD. The V and J ends lost 2 bases and 2 bases, in that order; junction bases with no gene match: 2. The CDR3 region has the DNA TGTGCCATCAGTGAGCCGGGACTAGCCACAGATACGCAGTATTTT. Translated, it gives CAISEPGLATDTQYF.

The chain carries TRBV18 and TRBJ1-5; D perhaps matches TRBD1 (6 bases). CDR3 size: 14 residues. CDR1 KGHSH and CDR2 LQKENI come from the germline V gene. Trimming took 8 bases from V and 2 from J, leaving 13 bases between them. The CDR3 reads CASPHRVGNQPQHF. The CDR3 DNA is TGTGCCAGCCCACACAGGGTTGGCAATCAGCCCCAGCATTTT.

The J gene is TRBJ1-2, the V gene TRBV19, with TRBD1 matching 7 bases. Germline lookup yields CDR1 LNHDA and CDR2 SQIVND (reference sequence). After removal of 8 bases from V and 0 bases from J, the junction contained 9 bases not matched to a gene. The CDR3 runs 15 residues. CDR3 sequence: CASRSGDSPNYGYTF. CDR3 bases: TGTGCCAGTCGCTCCGGGGACAGTCCTAACTATGGCTACACCTTC.

J is TRBJ2-3 and V is TRBV24-1; 7 nucleotides match TRBD1. The CDR3 consists of 13 residues. Losses at the gene ends were 5 bases for V and 5 bases for J; bases not matched to a gene: 3. Germline assignment: CDR1 KGHDR and CDR2 SFDVKD. CDR3 nucleotide sequence: TGTGCCACCAGTGGTCCAGGGGGAGATACGCAGTATTTT. Translating it yields CATSGPGGDTQYF.

This chain connects TRBV7-2 to TRBJ2-2, with D unclear. Deletions cut 3 bases from V and 2 bases from J, with 4 bases between. CDR3 length: 13 residues. Germline V gives CDR1 SGHTA, CDR2 FQGNSA. The CDR3 DNA is TGTGCCAGCAGCTTCCCTAACACCGGGGAGCTGTTTTTT. Translation gives CASSFPNTGELFF.

The chain uses TRBV5-4 and TRBJ2-1, with TRBD2 matching over 14 bases. V trimming: 4 bases; J trimming: 8 bases; junction bases outside the gene matches: 14. The CDR3 sequence is 18 residues long. Germline V gene sequence: CDR1 SGHNT, CDR2 YYREEE (reference sequence). The CDR3 coding sequence is TGTGCCAGCAGCCTCATGGGGACTAGCGGGAGAGCGGGTGATGAGCAGTTCTTC. It encodes CASSLMGTSGRAGDEQFF.

The chain recombines TRBV28 with TRBJ1-5; maybe TRBD1 (5 bases). The CDR3 covers 14 residues. CDR1 MDHEN and CDR2 SYDVKM come from the germline V gene. V was pared by 6 bases and J by 4 bases, with 13 bases between. In nucleotides, the CDR3 is TGTGCCAGCAGGGGCGGGACCGCTAATCAGCCCCAGCATTTT. This gives the protein CASRGGTANQPQHF.

In nucleotides, the CDR3 is TGCGCCAGCAGCTTTGGACTAGCCATCAATGAGCAGTTCTTC. Translating gives CASSFGLAINEQFF. V gene TRBV5-1 combines with J gene TRBJ2-1; TRBD2 matches at 8 bases. CDR1 and CDR2 (germline): SGHRS, YFSETQ. Losses at the gene ends were 2 bases for V and 6 bases for J; bases not matched to a gene: 4. CDR3 size: 14 residues.

This CDR3 reads CASSLGSSYNSPLHF. The CDR3 DNA follows: TGTGCCAGCAGCTTGGGCAGCTCCTATAATTCACCCCTCCACTTT. The V gene is TRBV5-6, the J gene TRBJ1-6; D not resolved. The CDR3 consists of 15 residues. Germline loops: CDR1 SGHDT, CDR2 YYEEEE. Trimming left V 0 bases short and J 0 bases short, with 4 bases between.

J is TRBJ2-2 and V is TRBV11-2, with a weak D call TRBD2 (6 bases). CDR3 length: 12 amino acids. The germline CDR1 and CDR2 sequences are SGHAT and FQNNGV. This CDR3 reads CARRGNTGELFF. CDR3 nucleotides: TGTGCAAGGCGGGGGAACACCGGGGAGCTGTTTTTT.